The entry that follows covers one T cell receptor (beta chain) sequence. The data stem from a study of blood T cell repertoires in COVID-19. On the study more broadly: Acute-phase and convalescent COVID-19 samples originated in the United States, Italy and Spain. PBMCs, B-cell-depleted T cells, or T cells were the source of the cDNA or gDNA that made up the material.

Trimming took off 4 bases at V and 7 bases at J, with 8 bases between the two ends. Germline values: CDR1 DFQATT, CDR2 SNEGSKA (reference sequence). This CDR3 is 11 amino acids long. Using immunoSEQ multiplex PCR, the repertoire was profiled, and TCRdb retains in-frame clones only, with some absent. The data contain roughly 190,000 clones, roughly 76% of them seen just once; the ten biggest clones take up roughly 9.6%. The chain links TRBV20-1 to TRBJ2-1, with D tentatively TRBD2 (5 bases). Sequencing was done on a sample of peripheral blood. This sequence originates from a woman between 40 and 50 years old with COVID-19, enrolled during active disease. CDR3 sequence: CSAKTGNEQFF. DNA of the CDR3: TGCAGTGCTAAGACGGGGAATGAGCAGTTCTTC.